This TCR beta chain is drawn from a study of cytomegalovirus exposure and HLA in healthy donors. PCR primers comprised 60 Vbeta and 13 Jbeta primers. As originally analysed: Per a later analysis, the number of unique TCR beta chains was around 80 million, of which 9 million to 14 million were shared. Libraries were prepared by immunoSEQ multiplex PCR; TCRdb keeps only in-frame clonotypes and omits some of them. From that table come the V and J calls and clone size; the DNA was used to work out D and trimming. The profile shows fewer than 200,000 clones, almost 80% of them singletons. The CDR3 runs to 14 residues. Per the germline V gene, CDR1 is SGHAT and CDR2 is FQDESV (reference sequence). Trimming left V 1 base short and J 8 bases short, with 14 bases between.

Sequencing was carried out using PBMCs. The TCR was taken from a woman aged 45 to 65 in good health and CMV-seropositive. The J gene is TRBJ1-1, the V gene TRBV11-1; D is uncertain. CDR3 DNA sequence: TGTGCCAGCAGCTTAGGACCCGGGGTCCAAGAAGCTTTCTTT. Translation: CASSLGPGVQEAFF.